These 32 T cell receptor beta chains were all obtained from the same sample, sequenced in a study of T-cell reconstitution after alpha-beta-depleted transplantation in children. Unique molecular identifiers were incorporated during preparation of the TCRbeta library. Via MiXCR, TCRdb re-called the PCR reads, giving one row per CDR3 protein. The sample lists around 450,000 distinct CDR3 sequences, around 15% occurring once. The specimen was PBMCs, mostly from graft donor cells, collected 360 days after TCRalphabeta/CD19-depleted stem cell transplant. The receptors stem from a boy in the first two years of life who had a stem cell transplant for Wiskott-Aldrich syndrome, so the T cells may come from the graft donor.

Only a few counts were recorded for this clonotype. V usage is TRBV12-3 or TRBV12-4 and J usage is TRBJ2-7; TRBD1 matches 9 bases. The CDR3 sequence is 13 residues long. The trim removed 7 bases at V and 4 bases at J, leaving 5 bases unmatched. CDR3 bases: TGTGCCAGCACTGGACAGGGGAGGTACGAGCAGTACTTC. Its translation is CASTGQGRYEQYF.

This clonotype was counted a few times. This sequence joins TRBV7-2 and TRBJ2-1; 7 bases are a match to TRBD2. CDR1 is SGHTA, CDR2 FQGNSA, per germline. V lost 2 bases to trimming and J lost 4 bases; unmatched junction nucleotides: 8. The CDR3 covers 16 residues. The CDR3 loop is CASSLRHRSGYNEQFF. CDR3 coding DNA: TGTGCCAGCAGCTTACGTCACCGTAGCGGGTACAATGAGCAGTTCTTC.

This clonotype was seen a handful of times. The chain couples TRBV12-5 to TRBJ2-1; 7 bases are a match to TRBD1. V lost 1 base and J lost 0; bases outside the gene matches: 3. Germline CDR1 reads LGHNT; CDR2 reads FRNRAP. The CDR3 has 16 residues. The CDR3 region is CASGLATGVSYNEQFF. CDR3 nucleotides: TGTGCTAGTGGTTTGGCTACAGGGGTCTCCTACAATGAGCAGTTCTTC. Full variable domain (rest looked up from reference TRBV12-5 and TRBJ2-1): DARVTQTPRHKVTEMGQEVTMRCQPILGHNTVFWYRQTMMQGLELLAYFRNRAPLDDSGMPKDRFSAEMPDATLATLKIQPSEPRDSAVYFCASGLATGVSYNEQFFGPGTRLTVL.

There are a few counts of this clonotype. The CDR3 here is CATRRGPGETQYF. CDR3 sequence (DNA): TGTGCCACCAGGCGAGGCCCGGGGGAGACCCAGTACTTC. The rearrangement joins TRBV28 to TRBJ2-5; a weak D match, TRBD2 (5 bases). The germline gives CDR1 MDHEN, CDR2 SYDVKM. Trimming stripped 10 bases from V and 5 bases from J, with 17 bases between. This CDR3 has 13 amino acids. Supplemented by reference TRBV28 and TRBJ2-5, the full variable domain reads DVKVTQSSRYLVKRTGEKVFLECVQDMDHENMFWYRQDPGLGLRLIYFSYDVKMKEKGDIPEGYSVSREKKERFSLILESASTNQTSMYLCATRRGPGETQYFGPGTRLLVL.

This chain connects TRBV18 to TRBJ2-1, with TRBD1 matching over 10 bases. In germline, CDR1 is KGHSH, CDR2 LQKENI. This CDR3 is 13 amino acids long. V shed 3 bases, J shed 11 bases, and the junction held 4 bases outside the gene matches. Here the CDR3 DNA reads TGTGCCAGCTCACCGGCAGACAGGGGGCAGCAGTTCTTC. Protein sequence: CASSPADRGQQFF. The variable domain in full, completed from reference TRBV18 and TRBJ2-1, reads NAGVMQNPRHLVRRRGQEARLRCSPMKGHSHVYWYRQLPEEGLKFMVYLQKENIIDESGMPKERFSAEFPKEGPSILRIQQVVRGDSAAYFCASSPADRGQQFFGPGTRLTVL.

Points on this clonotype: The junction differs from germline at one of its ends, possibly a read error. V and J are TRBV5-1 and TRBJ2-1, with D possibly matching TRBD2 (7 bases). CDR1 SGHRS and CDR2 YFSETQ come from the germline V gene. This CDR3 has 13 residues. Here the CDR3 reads CASSLSGSSGDYF. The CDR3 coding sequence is TGCGCCAGCAGCTTGAGCGGGTCGTCAGGGGACTACTTC. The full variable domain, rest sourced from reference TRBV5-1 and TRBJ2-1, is KAGVTQTPRYLIKTRGQQVTLSCSPISGHRSVSWYQQTPGQGLQFLFEYFSETQRNKGNFPGRFSGRQFSNSRSEMNVSTLELGDSALYLCASSLSGSSGDYFGPGTRLTVL.

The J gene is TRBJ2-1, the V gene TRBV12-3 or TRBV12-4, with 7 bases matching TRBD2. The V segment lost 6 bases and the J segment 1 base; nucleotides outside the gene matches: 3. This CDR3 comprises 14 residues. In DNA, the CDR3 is TGTGCCAGCAGCCATAGCGGGTCCTACAATGAGCAGTTCTTC. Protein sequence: CASSHSGSYNEQFF.

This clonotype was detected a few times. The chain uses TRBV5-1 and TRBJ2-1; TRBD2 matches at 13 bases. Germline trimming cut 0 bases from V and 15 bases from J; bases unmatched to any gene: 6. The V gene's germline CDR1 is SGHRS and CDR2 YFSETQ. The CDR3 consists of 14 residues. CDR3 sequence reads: CASSLELAGGPGFF. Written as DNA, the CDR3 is TGCGCCAGCAGCTTGGAACTAGCGGGAGGGCCGGGGTTCTTC.

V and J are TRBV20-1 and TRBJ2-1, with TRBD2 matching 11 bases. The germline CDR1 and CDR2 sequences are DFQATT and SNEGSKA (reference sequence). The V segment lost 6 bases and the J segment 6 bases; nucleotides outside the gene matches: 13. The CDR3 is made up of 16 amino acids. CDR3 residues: CSALNLLAGDGNEQFF. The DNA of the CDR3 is TGCAGTGCCCTGAACCTACTAGCGGGAGATGGCAATGAGCAGTTCTTC.

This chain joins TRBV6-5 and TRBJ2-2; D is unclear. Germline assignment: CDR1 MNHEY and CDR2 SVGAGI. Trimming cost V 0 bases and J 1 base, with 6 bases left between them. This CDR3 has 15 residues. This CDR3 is CASSYSHLNTGELFF. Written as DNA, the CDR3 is TGTGCCAGCAGTTACTCACACCTGAACACCGGGGAGCTGTTTTTT.

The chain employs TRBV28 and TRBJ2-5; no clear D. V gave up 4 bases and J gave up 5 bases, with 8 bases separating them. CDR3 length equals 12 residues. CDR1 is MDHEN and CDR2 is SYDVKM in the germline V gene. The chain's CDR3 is CASSSPAETQYF. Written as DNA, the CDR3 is TGTGCCAGCAGTTCCCCAGCGGAGACCCAGTACTTC.

CDR3 sequence: CATSRLRKQGQETQYF. DNA for the CDR3: TGTGCCACCAGCAGACTCCGTAAACAGGGCCAAGAGACCCAGTACTTC. V gene TRBV15 combines with J gene TRBJ2-5; a weak D match, TRBD1 (6 bases). Germline values: CDR1 LNHNV, CDR2 YYDKDF (reference sequence). V lost 2 bases, J lost 1 base, and 14 bases lay in between. This CDR3 has 16 amino acids.

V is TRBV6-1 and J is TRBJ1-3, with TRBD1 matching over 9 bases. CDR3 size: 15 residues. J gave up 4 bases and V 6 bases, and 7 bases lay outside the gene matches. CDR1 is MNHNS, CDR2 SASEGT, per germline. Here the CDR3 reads CASRRQGVSGNTIYF. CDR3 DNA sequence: TGTGCCAGCAGACGACAGGGGGTATCCGGAAACACCATATATTTT.

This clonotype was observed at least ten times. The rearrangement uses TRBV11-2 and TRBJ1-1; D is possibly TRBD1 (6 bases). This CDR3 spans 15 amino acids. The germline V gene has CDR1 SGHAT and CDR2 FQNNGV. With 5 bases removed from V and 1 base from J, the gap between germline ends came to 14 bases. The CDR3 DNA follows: TGTGCCAGCAGCACTACAGGGCCGAGGAACACTGAAGCTTTCTTT. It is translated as CASSTTGPRNTEAFF.

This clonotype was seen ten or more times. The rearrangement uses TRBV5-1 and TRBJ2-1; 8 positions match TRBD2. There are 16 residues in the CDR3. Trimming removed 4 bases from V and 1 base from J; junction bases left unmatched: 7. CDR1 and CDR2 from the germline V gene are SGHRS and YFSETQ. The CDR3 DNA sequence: TGCGCCAGCAGCCCTCTCGGCGGGGGGTCCTACAATGAGCAGTTCTTC. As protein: CASSPLGGGSYNEQFF.

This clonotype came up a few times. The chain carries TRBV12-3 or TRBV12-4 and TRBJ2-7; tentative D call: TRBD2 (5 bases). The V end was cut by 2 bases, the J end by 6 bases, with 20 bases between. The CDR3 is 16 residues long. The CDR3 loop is CASSLRLILPGSEQYF. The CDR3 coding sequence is TGTGCCAGCAGTTTACGGCTCATCCTACCGGGGTCCGAGCAGTACTTC.

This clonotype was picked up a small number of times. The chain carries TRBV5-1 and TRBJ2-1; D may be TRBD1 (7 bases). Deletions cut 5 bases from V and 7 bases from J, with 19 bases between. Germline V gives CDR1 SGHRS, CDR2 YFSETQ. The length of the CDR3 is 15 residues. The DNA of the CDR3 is TGCGCCAGCAGGAACAGGGGAGGAGCTGCGAATGAGCAGTTCTTC. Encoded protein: CASRNRGGAANEQFF.

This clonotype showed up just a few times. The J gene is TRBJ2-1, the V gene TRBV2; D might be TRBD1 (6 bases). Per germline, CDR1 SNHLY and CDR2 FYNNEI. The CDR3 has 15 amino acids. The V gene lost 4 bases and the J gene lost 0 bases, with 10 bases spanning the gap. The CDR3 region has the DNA TGTGCCAGCAGTGTCGACAGGAGCTCCTACAATGAGCAGTTCTTC. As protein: CASSVDRSSYNEQFF.

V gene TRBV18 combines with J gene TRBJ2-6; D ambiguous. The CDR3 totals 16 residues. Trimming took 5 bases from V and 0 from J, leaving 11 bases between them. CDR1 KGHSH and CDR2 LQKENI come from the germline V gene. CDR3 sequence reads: CASSSTVRSGANVLTF. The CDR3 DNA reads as TGTGCCAGCTCAAGTACGGTACGCTCTGGGGCCAACGTCCTGACTTTC.

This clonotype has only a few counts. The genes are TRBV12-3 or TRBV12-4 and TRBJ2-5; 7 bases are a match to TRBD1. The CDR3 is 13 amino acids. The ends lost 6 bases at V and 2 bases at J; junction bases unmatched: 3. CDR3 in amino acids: CASRWTGQETQYF. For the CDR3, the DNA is TGTGCCAGCAGGTGGACAGGTCAAGAGACCCAGTACTTC.

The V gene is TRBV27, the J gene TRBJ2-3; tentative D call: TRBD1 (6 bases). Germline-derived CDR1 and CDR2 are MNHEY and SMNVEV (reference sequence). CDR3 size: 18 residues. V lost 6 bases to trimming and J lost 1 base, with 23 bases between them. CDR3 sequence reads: CASRPPGAAWGRTDTQYF. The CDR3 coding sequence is TGTGCCAGCAGGCCCCCAGGGGCCGCTTGGGGCCGCACAGATACGCAGTATTTT.

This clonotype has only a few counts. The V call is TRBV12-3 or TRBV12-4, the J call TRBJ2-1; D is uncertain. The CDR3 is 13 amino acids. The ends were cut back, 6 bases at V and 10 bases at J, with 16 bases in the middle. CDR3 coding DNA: TGTGCCAGCAGCTCTAGTGGGATCAACGAGCAGTTCTTC. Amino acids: CASSSSGINEQFF.

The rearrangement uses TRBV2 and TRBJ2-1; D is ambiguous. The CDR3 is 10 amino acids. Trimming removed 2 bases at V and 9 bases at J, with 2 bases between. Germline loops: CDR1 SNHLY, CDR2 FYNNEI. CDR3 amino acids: CASSEPEQFF. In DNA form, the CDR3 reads TGTGCCAGCAGTGAACCTGAGCAGTTCTTC.

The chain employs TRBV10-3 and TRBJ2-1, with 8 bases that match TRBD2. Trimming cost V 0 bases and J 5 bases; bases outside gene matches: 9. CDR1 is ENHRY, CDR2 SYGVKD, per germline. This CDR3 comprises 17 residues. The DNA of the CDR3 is TGTGCCATCAGTGAGTCGACTCGTGGCGGGGGGAACAATGAGCAGTTCTTC. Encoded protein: CAISESTRGGGNNEQFF.

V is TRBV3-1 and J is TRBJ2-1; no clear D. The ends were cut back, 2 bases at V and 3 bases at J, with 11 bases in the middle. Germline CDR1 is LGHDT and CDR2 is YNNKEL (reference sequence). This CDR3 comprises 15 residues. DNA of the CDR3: TGTGCCAGCAGCCAAAATAGTAAGAACTACAATGAGCAGTTCTTC. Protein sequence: CASSQNSKNYNEQFF.

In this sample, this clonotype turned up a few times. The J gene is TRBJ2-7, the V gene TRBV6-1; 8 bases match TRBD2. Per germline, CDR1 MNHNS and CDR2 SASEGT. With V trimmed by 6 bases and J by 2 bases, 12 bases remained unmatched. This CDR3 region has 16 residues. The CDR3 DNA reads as TGTGCCAGCAGCCTGAGCGGGAGAGTGGACACCTACGAGCAGTACTTC. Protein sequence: CASSLSGRVDTYEQYF.

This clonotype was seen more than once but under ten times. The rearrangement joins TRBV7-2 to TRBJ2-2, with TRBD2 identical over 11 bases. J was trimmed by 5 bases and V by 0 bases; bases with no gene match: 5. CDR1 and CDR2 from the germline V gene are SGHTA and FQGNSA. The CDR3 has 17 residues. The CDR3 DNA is TGTGCCAGCAGCTTAGCCCTCCGACTAGCGGGGACCGGGGAGCTGTTTTTT. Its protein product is CASSLALRLAGTGELFF.

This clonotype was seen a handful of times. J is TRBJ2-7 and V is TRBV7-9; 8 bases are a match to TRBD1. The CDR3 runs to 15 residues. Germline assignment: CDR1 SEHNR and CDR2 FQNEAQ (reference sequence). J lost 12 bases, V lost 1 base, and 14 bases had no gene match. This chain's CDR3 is CASSLGQGAFLDRYF. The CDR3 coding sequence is TGTGCCAGCAGCTTAGGGCAGGGGGCCTTCTTGGATCGGTACTTC. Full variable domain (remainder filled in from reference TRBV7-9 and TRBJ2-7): DTGVSQNPRHKITKRGQNVTFRCDPISEHNRLYWYRQTLGQGPEFLTYFQNEAQLEKSRLLSDRFSAERPKGSFSTLEIQRTEQGDSAMYLCASSLGQGAFLDRYFGPGTRLTVT.

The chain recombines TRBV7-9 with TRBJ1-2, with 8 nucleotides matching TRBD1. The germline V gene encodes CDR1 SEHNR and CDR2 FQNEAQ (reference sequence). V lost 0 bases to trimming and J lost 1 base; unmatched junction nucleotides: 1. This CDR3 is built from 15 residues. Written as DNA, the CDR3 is TGTGCCAGCAGCTTAGCTGGACAGGGTAACTATGGCTACACCTTC. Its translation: CASSLAGQGNYGYTF.

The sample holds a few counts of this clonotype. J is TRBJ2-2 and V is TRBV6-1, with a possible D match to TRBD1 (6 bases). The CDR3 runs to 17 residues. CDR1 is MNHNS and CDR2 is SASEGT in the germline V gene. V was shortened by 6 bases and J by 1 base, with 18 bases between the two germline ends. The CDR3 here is CASRVQGFGWNTGELFF. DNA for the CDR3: TGTGCCAGCAGGGTTCAGGGGTTCGGATGGAACACCGGGGAGCTGTTTTTT.

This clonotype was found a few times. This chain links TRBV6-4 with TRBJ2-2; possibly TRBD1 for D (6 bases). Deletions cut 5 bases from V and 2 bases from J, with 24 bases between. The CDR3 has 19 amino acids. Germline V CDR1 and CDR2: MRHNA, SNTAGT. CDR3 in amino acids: CASSTRPSGHLINTGELFF. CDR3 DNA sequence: TGTGCCAGCAGTACTCGCCCGTCGGGACACCTTATAAACACCGGGGAGCTGTTTTTT.

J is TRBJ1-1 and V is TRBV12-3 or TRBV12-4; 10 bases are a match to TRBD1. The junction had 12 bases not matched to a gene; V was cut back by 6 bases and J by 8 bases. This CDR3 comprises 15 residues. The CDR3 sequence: CASSLTTGGAAEAFF. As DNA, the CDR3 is TGTGCCAGCAGCTTAACGACAGGGGGCGCCGCCGAAGCTTTCTTT.